This T cell receptor beta chain was recovered during a study of PD-1 blockade in mismatch repair-deficient tumors (dated by TCRdb to 2017 to 2019). About the full investigation: The trial enrolled some 90 consecutive patients with approximately eleven mismatch repair-deficient cancer types between 2013 and 2016, all previously treated and progressing. Tumor-associated T cell clones were tracked in the peripheral blood of patients responding to PD-1 blockade by deep sequencing of TCR CDR3 regions. Results the study describes overall, beyond this receptor: Tumor-resident clones, often undetectable in blood before treatment, expanded rapidly after pembrolizumab and then contracted, generally before radiologic responses.

For every enrolled patient, mismatch repair deficiency was confirmed by either polymerase chain reaction or immunohistochemistry. TCR sequencing was performed for a few patients who responded to pembrolizumab therapy. Pembrolizumab PD-1 blockade was prospectively tested in advanced mismatch repair-deficient cancers, regardless of tissue of origin, in the phase II trial. Peripheral blood T cell samples were serially collected before and at multiple times after PD-1 blockade was started. Blood sampling time points were reported as weeks after the first dose of pembrolizumab. Library creation used the immunoSEQ multiplex PCR assay. TCRdb's version of the immuneACCESS table is confined to in-frame rearrangements and falls short of the full clone set. An unresolved V gene accounts for under half of the shortfall where checked; the remainder is of unknown origin. This sample holds about 22,000 clones; about four fifths were observed only once. Roughly 18% of the sample is held by the ten biggest clonotypes.

In regard to this clone: The target of this receptor is not known. At one of its ends the junction is not consistent with the germline gene, which may arise from a read error.

Reading from cysteine to phenylalanine, the CDR3 counts 17 amino acids. Here the CDR3 DNA is all that survives: 51 bases in frame from base 1. Reading the germline V gene (reference sequence) gives CDR1 SSHAT and CDR2 FNYEAQ. The V and J segments used are TRBV7-7 and TRBJ2-7; TRBD2 is possibly the D segment (5 matching bases). This TCR derives from an adult with mismatch repair-deficient cancer. The material was peripheral blood, obtained 2 weeks after starting pembrolizumab. The CDR3 reads as follows: CASSLIGLAQDSYEQYF. The sequenced DNA is TGTGCTAGCAGCTTAATAGGGCTAGCCCAGGACTCCTACGAGCAGTACTTC.